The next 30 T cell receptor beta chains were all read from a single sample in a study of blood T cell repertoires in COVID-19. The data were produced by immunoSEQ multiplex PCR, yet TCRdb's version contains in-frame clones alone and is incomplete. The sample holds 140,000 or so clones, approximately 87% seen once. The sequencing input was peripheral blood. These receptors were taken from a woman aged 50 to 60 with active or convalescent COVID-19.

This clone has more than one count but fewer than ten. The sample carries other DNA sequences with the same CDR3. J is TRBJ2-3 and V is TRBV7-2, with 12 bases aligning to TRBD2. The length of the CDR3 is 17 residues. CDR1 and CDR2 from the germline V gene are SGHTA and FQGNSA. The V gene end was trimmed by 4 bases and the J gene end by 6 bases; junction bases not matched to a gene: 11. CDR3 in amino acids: CASSSRPRLAGADTQYF. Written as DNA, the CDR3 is TGTGCCAGCAGCTCGCGCCCAAGACTAGCGGGAGCGGATACGCAGTATTTT.

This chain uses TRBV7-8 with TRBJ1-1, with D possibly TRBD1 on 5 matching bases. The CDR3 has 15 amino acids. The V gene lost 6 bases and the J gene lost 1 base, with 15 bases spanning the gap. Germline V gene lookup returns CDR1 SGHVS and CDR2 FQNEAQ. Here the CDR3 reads CASRWLDIPNTEAFF. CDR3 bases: TGTGCCAGCAGGTGGCTGGACATTCCGAACACTGAAGCTTTCTTT.

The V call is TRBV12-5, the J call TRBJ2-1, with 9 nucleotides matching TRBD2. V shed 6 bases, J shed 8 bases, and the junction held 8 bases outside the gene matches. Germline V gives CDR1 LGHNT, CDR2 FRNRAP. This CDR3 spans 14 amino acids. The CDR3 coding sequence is TGTGCTAGTGGCCCAAGCGGGGGGTCTGATGAGCAGTTCTTC. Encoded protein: CASGPSGGSDEQFF.

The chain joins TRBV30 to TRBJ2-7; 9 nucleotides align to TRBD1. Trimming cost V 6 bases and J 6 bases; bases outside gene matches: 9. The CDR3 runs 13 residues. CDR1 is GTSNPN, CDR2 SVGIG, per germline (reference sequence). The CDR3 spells CACRQGGEAEQYF. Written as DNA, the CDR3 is TGTGCCTGCAGACAGGGGGGGGAGGCCGAGCAGTACTTC.

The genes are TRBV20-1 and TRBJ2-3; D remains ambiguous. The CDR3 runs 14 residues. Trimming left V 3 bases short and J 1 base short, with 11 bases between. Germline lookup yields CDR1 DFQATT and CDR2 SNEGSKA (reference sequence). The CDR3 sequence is CSASATQGTDTQYF. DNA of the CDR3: TGCAGTGCTAGTGCCACCCAGGGCACAGATACGCAGTATTTT.

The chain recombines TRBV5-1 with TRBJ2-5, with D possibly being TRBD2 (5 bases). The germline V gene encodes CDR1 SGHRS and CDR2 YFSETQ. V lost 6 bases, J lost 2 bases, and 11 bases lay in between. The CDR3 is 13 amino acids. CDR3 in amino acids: CASKEPGQETQYF. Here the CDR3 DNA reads TGCGCCAGCAAGGAGCCGGGACAAGAGACCCAGTACTTC.

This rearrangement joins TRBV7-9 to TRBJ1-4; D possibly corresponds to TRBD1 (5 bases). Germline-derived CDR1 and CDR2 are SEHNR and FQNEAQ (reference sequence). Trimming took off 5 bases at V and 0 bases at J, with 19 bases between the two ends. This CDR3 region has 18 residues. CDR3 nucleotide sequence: TGTGCCAGCAGCCCTATATGGGGGGGACGTGCAACTAATGAAAAACTGTTTTTT. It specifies CASSPIWGGRATNEKLFF.

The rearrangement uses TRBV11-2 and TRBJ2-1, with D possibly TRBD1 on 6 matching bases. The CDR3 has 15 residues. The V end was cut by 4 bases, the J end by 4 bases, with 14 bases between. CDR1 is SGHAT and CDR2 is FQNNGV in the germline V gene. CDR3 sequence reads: CASSSPGQPYNEQFF. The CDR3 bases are TGTGCCAGCAGCTCCCCGGGACAACCATACAATGAGCAGTTCTTC.

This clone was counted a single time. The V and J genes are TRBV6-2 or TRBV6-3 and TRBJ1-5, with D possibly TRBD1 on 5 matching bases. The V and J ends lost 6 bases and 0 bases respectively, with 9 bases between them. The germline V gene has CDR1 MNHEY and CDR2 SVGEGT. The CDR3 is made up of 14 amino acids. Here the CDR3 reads CASSIRGSNQPQHF. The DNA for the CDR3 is TGTGCCAGCAGCATTAGGGGTAGCAATCAGCCCCAGCATTTT.

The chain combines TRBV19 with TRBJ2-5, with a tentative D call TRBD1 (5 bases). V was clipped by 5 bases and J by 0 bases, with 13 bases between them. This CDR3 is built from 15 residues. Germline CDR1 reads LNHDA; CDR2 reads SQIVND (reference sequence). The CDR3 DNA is TGTGCCAGTAGTGACAGTGTAGGGTACCAAGAGACCCAGTACTTC. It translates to CASSDSVGYQETQYF.

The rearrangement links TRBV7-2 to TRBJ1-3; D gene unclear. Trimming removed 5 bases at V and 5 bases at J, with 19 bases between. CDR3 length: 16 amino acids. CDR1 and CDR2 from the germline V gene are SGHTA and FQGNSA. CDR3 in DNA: TGTGCCAGCAGCCATTCCCGGGTCCTGGAAAGAAACACCATATATTTT. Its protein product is CASSHSRVLERNTIYF.

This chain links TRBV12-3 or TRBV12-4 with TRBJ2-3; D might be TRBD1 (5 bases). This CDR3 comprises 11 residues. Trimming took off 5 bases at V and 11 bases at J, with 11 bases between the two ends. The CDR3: CASSQGAEQYF. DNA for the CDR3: TGTGCCAGCAGTCAAGGGGCAGAGCAGTATTTT.

Here the CDR3 reads CASSSPYSRGGYTF. CDR3 coding DNA: TGTGCCAGCAGTTCGCCTTATTCTAGGGGTGGCTACACCTTC. The rearrangement joins TRBV27 to TRBJ1-2; D is perhaps TRBD1 (5 bases). The CDR3 spans 14 residues. V lost 4 bases to trimming and J lost 7 bases, with 16 bases between them. CDR1 is MNHEY, CDR2 SMNVEV, per germline (reference sequence).

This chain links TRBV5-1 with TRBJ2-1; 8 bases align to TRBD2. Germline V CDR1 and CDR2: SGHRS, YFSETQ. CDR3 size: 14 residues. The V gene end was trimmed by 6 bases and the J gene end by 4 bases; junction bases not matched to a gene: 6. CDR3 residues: CASKLAGAYNEQFF. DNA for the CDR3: TGCGCCAGCAAGCTAGCGGGCGCATACAATGAGCAGTTCTTC.

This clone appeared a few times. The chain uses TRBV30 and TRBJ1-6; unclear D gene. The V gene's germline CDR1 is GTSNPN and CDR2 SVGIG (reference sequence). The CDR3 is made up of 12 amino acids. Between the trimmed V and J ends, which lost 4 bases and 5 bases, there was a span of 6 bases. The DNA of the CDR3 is TGTGCCTGGACGAGAAATAATTCACCCCTCCACTTT. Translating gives CAWTRNNSPLHF.

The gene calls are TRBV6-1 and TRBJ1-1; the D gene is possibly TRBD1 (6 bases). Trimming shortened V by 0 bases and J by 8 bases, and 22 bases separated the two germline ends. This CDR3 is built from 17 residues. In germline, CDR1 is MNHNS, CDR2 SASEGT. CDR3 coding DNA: TGTGCCAGCAGTGAAGCAGCATTTATCCAGGGGATATCAGAAGCTTTCTTT. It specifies CASSEAAFIQGISEAFF.

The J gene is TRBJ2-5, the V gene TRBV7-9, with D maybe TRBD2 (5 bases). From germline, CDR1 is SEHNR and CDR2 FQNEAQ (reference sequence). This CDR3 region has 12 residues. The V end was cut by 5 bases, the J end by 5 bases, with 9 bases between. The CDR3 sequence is CASSPSGETQYF. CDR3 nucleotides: TGTGCCAGCAGCCCGTCGGGGGAGACCCAGTACTTC.

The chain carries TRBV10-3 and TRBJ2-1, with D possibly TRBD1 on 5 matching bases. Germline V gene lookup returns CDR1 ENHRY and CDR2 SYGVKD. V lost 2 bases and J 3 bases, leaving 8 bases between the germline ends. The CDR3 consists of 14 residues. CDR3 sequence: CAISEGASYNEQFF. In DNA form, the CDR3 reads TGTGCCATCAGTGAGGGGGCTAGCTACAATGAGCAGTTCTTC.

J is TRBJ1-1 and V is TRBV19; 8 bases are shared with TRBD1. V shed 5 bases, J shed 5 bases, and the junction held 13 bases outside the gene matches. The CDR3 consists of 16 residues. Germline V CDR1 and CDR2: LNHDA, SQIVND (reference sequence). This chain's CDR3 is CASSSPVLDRGTEAFF. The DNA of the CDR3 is TGTGCCAGTAGTTCACCCGTTCTCGACAGGGGAACTGAAGCTTTCTTT.

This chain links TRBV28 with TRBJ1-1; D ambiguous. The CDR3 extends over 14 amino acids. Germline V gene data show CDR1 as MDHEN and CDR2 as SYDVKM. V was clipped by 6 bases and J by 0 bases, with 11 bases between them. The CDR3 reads CASRQRVMNTEAFF. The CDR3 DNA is TGTGCCAGCAGACAGAGAGTCATGAACACTGAAGCTTTCTTT.

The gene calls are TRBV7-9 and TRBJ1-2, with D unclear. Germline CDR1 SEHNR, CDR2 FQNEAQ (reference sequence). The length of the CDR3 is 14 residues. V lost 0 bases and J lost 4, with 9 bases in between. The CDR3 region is CASSLAAGSYGYTF. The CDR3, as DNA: TGTGCCAGCAGCTTAGCTGCGGGGAGCTATGGCTACACCTTC.

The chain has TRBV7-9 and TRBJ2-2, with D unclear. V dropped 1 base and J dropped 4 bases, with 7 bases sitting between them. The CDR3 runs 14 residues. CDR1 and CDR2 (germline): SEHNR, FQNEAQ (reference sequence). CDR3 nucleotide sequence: TGTGCCAGCAGCTTAGGCAGATCCACCGGGGAGCTGTTTTTT. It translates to CASSLGRSTGELFF.

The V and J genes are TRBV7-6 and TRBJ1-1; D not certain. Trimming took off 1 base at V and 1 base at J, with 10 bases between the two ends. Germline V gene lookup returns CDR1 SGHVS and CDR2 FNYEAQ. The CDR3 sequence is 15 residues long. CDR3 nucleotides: TGTGCCAGCAGCTTAGTTGGGGAGGGGAACACTGAAGCTTTCTTT. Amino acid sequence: CASSLVGEGNTEAFF.

The CDR3 region is CASSLSWQGQGEQFF. CDR3 nucleotides: TGTGCCAGCAGCCTCTCATGGCAGGGGCAGGGTGAGCAGTTCTTC. This chain joins TRBV7-2 and TRBJ2-1; TRBD1 might be the D (6 bases). Per the germline V gene, CDR1 is SGHTA and CDR2 is FQGNSA. CDR3 length equals 15 residues. V shed 5 bases and J shed 9 bases, with 20 bases lying between them.

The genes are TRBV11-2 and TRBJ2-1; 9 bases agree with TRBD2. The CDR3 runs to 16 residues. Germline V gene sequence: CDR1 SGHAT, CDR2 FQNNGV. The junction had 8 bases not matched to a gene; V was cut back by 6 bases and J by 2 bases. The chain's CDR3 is CASRFAGTSTYNEQFF. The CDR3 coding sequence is TGTGCCAGCAGATTCGCCGGGACTAGCACCTACAATGAGCAGTTCTTC. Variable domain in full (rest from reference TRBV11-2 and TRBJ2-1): EAGVAQSPRYKIIEKRQSVAFWCNPISGHATLYWYQQILGQGPKLLIQFQNNGVVDDSQLPKDRFSAERLKGVDSTLKIQPAKLEDSAVYLCASRFAGTSTYNEQFFGPGTRLTVL.

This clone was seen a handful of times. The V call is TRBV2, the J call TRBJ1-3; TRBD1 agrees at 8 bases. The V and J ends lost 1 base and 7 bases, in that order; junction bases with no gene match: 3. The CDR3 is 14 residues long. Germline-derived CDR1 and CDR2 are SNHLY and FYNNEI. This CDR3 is CASSEGTGWNTIYF. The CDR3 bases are TGTGCCAGCAGTGAAGGGACAGGGTGGAACACCATATATTTT.

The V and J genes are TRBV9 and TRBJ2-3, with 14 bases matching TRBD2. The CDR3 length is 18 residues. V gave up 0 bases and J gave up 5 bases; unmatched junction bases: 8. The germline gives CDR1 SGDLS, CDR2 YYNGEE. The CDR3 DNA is TGTGCCAGCAGCGTAGCCCCCACGGGACTAGCGGGGGAAGATACGCAGTATTTT. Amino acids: CASSVAPTGLAGEDTQYF.

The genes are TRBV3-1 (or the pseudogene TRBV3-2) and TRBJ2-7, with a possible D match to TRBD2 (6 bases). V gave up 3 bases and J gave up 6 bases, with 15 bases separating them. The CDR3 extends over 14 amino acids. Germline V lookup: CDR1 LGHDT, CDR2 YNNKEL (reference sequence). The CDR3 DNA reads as TGTGCCAGCAGCCATCGGCGGGATATTCCCGAGCAGTACTTC. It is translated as CASSHRRDIPEQYF.

The CDR3 bases are TGCGCCAGCAGCTTGGGTGGCAGAGGTCGCGCTTTCTTT. It specifies CASSLGGRGRAFF. The chain carries TRBV5-1 and TRBJ1-1, with D hard to call. The CDR3 totals 13 residues. Germline V gives CDR1 SGHRS, CDR2 YFSETQ. V was clipped by 0 bases and J by 11 bases, with 14 bases between them.

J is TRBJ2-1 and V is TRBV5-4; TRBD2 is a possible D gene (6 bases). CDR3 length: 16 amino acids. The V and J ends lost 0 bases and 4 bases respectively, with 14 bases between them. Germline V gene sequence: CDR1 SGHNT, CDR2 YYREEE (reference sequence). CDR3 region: CASSLGGSGDYNEQFF. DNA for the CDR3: TGTGCCAGCAGCTTGGGGGGTAGCGGTGATTACAATGAGCAGTTCTTC.